Listed below are T cell receptor beta chains from one sample, sequenced in a study of blood T cell repertoires in COVID-19. Only in-frame clones appear in the TCRdb table, and some are missing; sequencing was by immunoSEQ multiplex PCR. The sample yields 150,000 to 200,000 clones, about 81% seen once. Source material: peripheral blood. Receptor source: a man aged 55 to 69 with active or convalescent COVID-19. CDR3s include the opening cysteine and the closing phenylalanine or tryptophan. D genes are given only for firm matches. Clone size is given for some rows only: seen once, a few or many times, or a class if the clone is expanded.

length,J,V,size,D,CDR3,DNA
14,TRBJ2-2,TRBV2,-,TRBD1,CASTTGANTGELFF,TGTGCCAGCACCACAGGGGCGAACACCGGGGAGCTGTTTTTT
15,TRBJ1-2,TRBV3-1/TRBV3-2,-,TRBD1,CASSAGTGDNYGYTF,TGTGCCAGCAGCGCCGGGACAGGGGATAACTATGGCTACACCTTC
12,TRBJ1-6,TRBV12-3/TRBV12-4,-,-,CASSFSQTPLHF,TGTGCCAGCAGTTTCTCCCAGACACCCCTCCACTTT
16,TRBJ1-5,TRBV27,-,-,CASSSSGDISRQPQHF,TGTGCCAGCAGCAGTTCCGGGGACATAAGTCGTCAGCCCCAGCATTTT
15,TRBJ2-3,TRBV19,once,-,CASSMVEGLVDTQYF,TGTGCCAGTAGTATGGTGGAGGGCCTGGTAGATACGCAGTATTTT
14,TRBJ2-7,TRBV6-5,-,TRBD1,CASRPGQGAYEQYF,TGTGCCAGCAGACCGGGACAGGGGGCTTACGAGCAGTACTTC
13,TRBJ2-2,TRBV2,-,-,CASSQDTTGELFF,TGTGCCAGCAGCCAGGACACCACCGGGGAGCTGTTTTTT
16,TRBJ2-5,TRBV28,-,TRBD1,CASSLRTGTATETQYF,TGTGCCAGCAGTCTAAGAACCGGGACAGCCACAGAGACCCAGTACTTC
13,TRBJ2-1,TRBV2,once,TRBD1,CASSGQGVDEQFF,TGTGCCAGCAGTGGACAGGGGGTGGATGAGCAGTTCTTC
13,TRBJ2-5,TRBV25-1,-,TRBD1,CASRPGGQETQYF,TGTGCCAGCAGACCAGGGGGCCAAGAGACCCAGTACTTC
12,TRBJ2-5,TRBV2,-,-,CATRLGQETQYF,TGTGCCACCCGACTGGGCCAAGAGACCCAGTACTTC
14,TRBJ2-7,TRBV19,-,TRBD1,CASQTGTGPYEQYF,TGTGCCAGTCAGACCGGGACAGGCCCCTACGAGCAGTACTTC
17,TRBJ2-1,TRBV27,-,TRBD2,CASSFPGTSGSYNEQFF,TGTGCCAGCAGTTTCCCGGGGACTAGCGGGTCCTACAATGAGCAGTTCTTC
15,TRBJ1-2,TRBV4-2,-,-,CASSQTQGNKNGYTF,TGTGCCAGCAGCCAAACCCAGGGGAATAAAAATGGCTACACCTTC
14,TRBJ1-1,TRBV5-1,once,TRBD1,CASTLGGTGDQAFF,TGCGCCAGCACCCTGGGCGGGACAGGGGATCAAGCTTTCTTT
13,TRBJ1-5,TRBV20-1,-,-,CSASIQRNQPQHF,TGCAGTGCTAGTATCCAGCGGAATCAGCCCCAGCATTTT
16,TRBJ2-7,TRBV6-5,once,-,CASSYSRSPAVYEQYF,TGTGCCAGCAGTTACTCGAGATCCCCGGCGGTTTACGAGCAGTACTTC
15,TRBJ1-6,TRBV15,-,TRBD1,CATSRDETGVSPLHF,TGTGCCACCAGCAGAGATGAGACAGGGGTTTCACCCCTCCACTTT
18,TRBJ1-5,TRBV7-9,-,TRBD1,CASSLDGTGGASNQPQHF,TGTGCCAGCAGCTTAGACGGGACAGGGGGCGCTAGCAATCAGCCCCAGCATTTT
22,TRBJ2-6,TRBV19,-,TRBD1,CASTVTGTGVGTSLAGANVLTF,TGTGCCAGTACCGTGACCGGGACAGGGGTTGGGACTAGTTTGGCTGGGGCCAACGTCCTGACTTTC
12,TRBJ2-7,TRBV12-3/TRBV12-4,-,-,CASSSPGSEQYF,TGTGCCAGCAGTTCCCCAGGTTCCGAGCAGTACTTC
15,TRBJ2-1,TRBV11-2,-,TRBD2,CASSPTSGSGVEQFF,TGTGCCAGCAGCCCGACTAGCGGGAGCGGGGTTGAGCAGTTCTTC
16,TRBJ2-3,TRBV21-1,-,-,CASSKAGGGSTDTQYF,TGTGCCAGCAGCAAAGCGGGTGGCGGAAGCACAGATACGCAGTATTTT
15,TRBJ2-7,TRBV15,-,-,CATSRELVIPYEQYF,TGTGCCACCAGCAGAGAACTAGTTATCCCGTACGAGCAGTACTTC
18,TRBJ2-1,TRBV7-9,-,-,CASSLDSGGGFLGNEQFF,TGTGCCAGCAGCTTAGATAGCGGAGGAGGGTTTTTGGGGAATGAGCAGTTCTTC
14,TRBJ1-5,TRBV29-1,few,-,CSVGSDYSNQPQHF,TGCAGCGTTGGCAGTGATTATAGCAATCAGCCCCAGCATTTT
14,TRBJ2-7,TRBV28,-,TRBD1,CASSPAGTGWEQYF,TGTGCCAGCAGTCCCGCCGGGACAGGGTGGGAGCAGTACTTC